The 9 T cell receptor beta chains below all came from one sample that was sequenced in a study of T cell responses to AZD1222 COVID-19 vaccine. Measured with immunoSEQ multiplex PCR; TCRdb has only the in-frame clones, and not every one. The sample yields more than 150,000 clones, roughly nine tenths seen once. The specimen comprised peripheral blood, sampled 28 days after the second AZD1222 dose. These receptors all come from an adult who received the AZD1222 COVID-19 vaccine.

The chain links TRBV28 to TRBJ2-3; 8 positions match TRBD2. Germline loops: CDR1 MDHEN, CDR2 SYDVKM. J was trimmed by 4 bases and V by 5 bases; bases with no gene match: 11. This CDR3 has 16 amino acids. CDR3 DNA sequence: TGTGCCAGCAGTCTTCGGGAGGGCCATCGGTCAGATACGCAGTATTTT. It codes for CASSLREGHRSDTQYF.

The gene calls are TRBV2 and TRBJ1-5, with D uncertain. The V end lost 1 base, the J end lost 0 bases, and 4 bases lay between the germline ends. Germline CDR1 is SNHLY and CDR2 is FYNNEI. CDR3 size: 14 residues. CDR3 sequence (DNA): TGTGCCAGCAGTGAAGTGTATAGCAATCAGCCCCAGCATTTT. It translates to CASSEVYSNQPQHF.

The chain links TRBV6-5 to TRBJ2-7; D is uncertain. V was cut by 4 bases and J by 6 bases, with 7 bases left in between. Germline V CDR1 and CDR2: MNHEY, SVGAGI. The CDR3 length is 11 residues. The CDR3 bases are TGTGCCAGCAGTTTTGGTAGCGAGCAGTACTTC. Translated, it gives CASSFGSEQYF.

The CDR3 sequence: CASRPIANQETQYF. The CDR3 DNA is TGTGCCAGCAGACCTATAGCGAACCAAGAGACCCAGTACTTC. This chain uses TRBV6-2 or TRBV6-3 with TRBJ2-5; tentatively, D is TRBD2 (5 bases). This CDR3 has 14 amino acids. V was pared by 6 bases and J by 0 bases, with 11 bases between. Germline-derived CDR1 and CDR2 are MNHEY and SVGEGT.

The CDR3 spells CAISEQQNQPQHF. CDR3 DNA: TGTGCCATCAGTGAGCAGCAAAATCAGCCCCAGCATTTT. The rearrangement uses TRBV10-3 and TRBJ1-5, with D unresolved. Germline CDR1 reads ENHRY; CDR2 reads SYGVKD. V lost 2 bases, J lost 4 bases, and 6 bases lay in between. There are 13 residues in the CDR3.

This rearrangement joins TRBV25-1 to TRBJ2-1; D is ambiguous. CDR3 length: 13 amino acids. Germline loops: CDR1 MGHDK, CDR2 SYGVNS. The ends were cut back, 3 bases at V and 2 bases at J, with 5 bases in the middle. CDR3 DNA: TGTGCCAGCAGTGATATAACCTACAATGAGCAGTTCTTC. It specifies CASSDITYNEQFF.

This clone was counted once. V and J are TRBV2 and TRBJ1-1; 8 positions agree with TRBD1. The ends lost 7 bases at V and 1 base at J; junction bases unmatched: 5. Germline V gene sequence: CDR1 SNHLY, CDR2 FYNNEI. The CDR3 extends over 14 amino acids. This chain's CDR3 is CASTRQGTNTEAFF. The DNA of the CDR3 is TGTGCCAGCACTCGACAGGGGACGAACACTGAAGCTTTCTTT.

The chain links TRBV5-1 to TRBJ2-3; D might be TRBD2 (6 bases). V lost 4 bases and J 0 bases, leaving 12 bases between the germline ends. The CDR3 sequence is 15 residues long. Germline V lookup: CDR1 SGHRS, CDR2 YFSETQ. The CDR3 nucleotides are TGCGCCAGCAGCGGAGGGACCAAAAGCACAGATACGCAGTATTTT. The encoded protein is CASSGGTKSTDTQYF.

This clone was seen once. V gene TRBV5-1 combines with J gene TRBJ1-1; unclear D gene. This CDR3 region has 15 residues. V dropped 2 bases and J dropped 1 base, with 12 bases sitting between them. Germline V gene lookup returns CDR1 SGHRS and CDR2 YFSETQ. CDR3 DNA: TGCGCCAGCAGCTTATCTCAGGCCTCGAACACTGAAGCTTTCTTT. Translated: CASSLSQASNTEAFF.